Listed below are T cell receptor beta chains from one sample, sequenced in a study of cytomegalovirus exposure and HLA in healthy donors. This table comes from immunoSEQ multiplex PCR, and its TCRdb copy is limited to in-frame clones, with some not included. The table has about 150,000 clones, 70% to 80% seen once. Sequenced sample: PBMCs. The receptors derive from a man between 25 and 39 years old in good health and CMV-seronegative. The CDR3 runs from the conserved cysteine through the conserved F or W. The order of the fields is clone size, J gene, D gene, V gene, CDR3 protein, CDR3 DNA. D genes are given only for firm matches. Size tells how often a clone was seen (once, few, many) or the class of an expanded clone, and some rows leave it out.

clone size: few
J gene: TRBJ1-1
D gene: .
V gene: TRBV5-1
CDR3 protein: CASSPLGAGAPMNTEAFF
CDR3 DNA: TGCGCCAGCAGCCCTCTGGGCGCAGGGGCGCCGATGAACACTGAAGCTTTCTTT

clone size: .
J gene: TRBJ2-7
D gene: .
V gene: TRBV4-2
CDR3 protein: CASSQDNYEQYF
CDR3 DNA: TGTGCCAGCAGCCAAGATAACTACGAGCAGTACTTC

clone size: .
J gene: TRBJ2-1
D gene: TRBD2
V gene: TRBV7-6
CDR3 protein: CASSYAPLAGAGDEQFF
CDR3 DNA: TGTGCCAGCAGCTACGCCCCCCTAGCGGGAGCGGGCGATGAGCAGTTCTTC

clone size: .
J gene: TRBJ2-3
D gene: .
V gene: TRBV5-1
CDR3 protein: CASSSQAAGADTQYF
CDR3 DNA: TGCGCCAGCAGCTCCCAGGCGGCAGGGGCAGATACGCAGTATTTT

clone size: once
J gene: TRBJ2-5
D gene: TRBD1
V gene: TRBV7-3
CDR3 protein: CASSLTGTGGQETQYF
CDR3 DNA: TGTGCCAGCAGCTTAACCGGGACAGGGGGTCAAGAGACCCAGTACTTC

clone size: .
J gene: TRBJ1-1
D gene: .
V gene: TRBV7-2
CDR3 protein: CASTLAGGGTEAFF
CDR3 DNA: TGTGCCAGCACCCTAGCGGGTGGGGGGACTGAAGCTTTCTTT

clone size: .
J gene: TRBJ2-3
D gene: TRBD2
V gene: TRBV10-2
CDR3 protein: CASSELAGGGEGDTQYF
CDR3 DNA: TGCGCCAGCAGTGAACTAGCGGGAGGGGGTGAGGGAGATACGCAGTATTTT

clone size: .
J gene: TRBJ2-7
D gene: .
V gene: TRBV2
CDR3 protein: CAWAGLTYEQYF
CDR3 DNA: TGTGCTTGGGCGGGACTCACCTACGAGCAGTACTTC

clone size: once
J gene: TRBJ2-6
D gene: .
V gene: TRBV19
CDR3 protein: CASSTNGISGANVLTF
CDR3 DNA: TGTGCCAGTAGTACCAACGGGATCTCTGGGGCCAACGTCCTGACTTTC

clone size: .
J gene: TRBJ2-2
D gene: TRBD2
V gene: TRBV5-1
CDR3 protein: CASSLRTSDTGELFF
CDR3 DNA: TGCGCCAGCAGCCTAAGAACTAGCGACACCGGGGAGCTGTTTTTT

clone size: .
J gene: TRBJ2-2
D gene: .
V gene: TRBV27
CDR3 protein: CASSLSGIIGELFF
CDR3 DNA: TGTGCCAGCAGTTTATCGGGCATTATCGGGGAGCTGTTTTTT

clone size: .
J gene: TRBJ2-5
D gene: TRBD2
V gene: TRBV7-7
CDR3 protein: CASSLAGGWSETQYF
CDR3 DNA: TGTGCTAGCAGCTTAGCGGGAGGTTGGTCAGAGACCCAGTACTTC

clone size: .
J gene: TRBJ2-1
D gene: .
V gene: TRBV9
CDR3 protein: CASSVVSSAYNEQFF
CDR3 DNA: TGTGCCAGCAGCGTAGTCTCTAGCGCCTACAATGAGCAGTTCTTC

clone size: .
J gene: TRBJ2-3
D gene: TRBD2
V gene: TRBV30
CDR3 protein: CAWSIAGAFTDTQYF
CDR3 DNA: TGTGCCTGGAGTATAGCGGGAGCGTTCACAGATACGCAGTATTTT

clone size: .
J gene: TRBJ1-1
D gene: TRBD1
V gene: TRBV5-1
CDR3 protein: CASSIQGDTEAFF
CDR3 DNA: TGCGCCAGCAGCATACAGGGGGACACTGAAGCTTTCTTT

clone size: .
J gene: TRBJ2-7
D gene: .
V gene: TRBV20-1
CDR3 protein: CSVRSSYEQYF
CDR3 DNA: TGCAGTGTTCGGAGCTCCTACGAGCAGTACTTC

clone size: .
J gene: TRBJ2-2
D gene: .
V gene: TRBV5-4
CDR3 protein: CASSLVAGGTPRELFF
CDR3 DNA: TGTGCCAGCAGCTTGGTGGCAGGAGGAACACCTAGGGAGCTGTTTTTT

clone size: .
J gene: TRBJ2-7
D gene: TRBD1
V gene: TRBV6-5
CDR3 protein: CASSYSRPGQVDEQYF
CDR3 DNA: TGTGCCAGCAGTTATTCACGTCCGGGACAGGTTGACGAGCAGTACTTC

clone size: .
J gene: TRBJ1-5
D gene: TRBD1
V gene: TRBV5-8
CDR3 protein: CASSFGTGKSPQHF
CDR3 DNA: TGTGCCAGCAGCTTCGGGACAGGGAAATCGCCCCAGCATTTT

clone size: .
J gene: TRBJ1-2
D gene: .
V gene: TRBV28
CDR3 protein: CASSWQNYGYTF
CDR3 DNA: TGTGCCAGCAGTTGGCAGAACTATGGCTACACCTTC

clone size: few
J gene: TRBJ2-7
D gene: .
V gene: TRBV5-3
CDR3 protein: CARSLNGGTGQLAESYEQYF
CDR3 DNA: TGTGCCAGAAGCTTGAATGGGGGGACAGGTCAGCTAGCGGAGTCCTACGAGCAGTACTTC

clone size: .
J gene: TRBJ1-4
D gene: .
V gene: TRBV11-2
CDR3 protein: CASSLGATTNEKLFF
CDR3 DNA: TGTGCCAGCAGCTTAGGGGCTACAACTAATGAAAAACTGTTTTTT